Included here is one T cell receptor (beta chain) sequence, with context. Sequenced by immunoSEQ multiplex PCR; TCRdb stores in-frame clones only, minus some. The repertoire holds 330,000 or so clones, with less than 90% as singletons. Germline-derived CDR1 and CDR2 are LNHDA and SQIVND (reference sequence). This CDR3 region has 15 residues. V shed 5 bases, J shed 10 bases, and the junction held 10 bases outside the gene matches. Participant-reported clinical history was the basis for cohort assignment. This specimen belongs to a study of blood T cell repertoires in COVID-19. This TCR was recovered from a woman in her 30s who had recovered from COVID-19. V gene TRBV19 combines with J gene TRBJ1-6; 8 bases align to TRBD1. Sequenced: PBMCs or T cells enriched from blood (not recorded which). The DNA of the CDR3 is TGTGCCAGTAGTGAGGCAGGGGGCTATAGATCACCCCTCCACTTT. This codes for CASSEAGGYRSPLHF.